At least ten counts were recorded for the clone carrying this T cell receptor (beta chain). Germline lookup yields CDR1 MDHEN and CDR2 SYDVKM. This CDR3 region has 15 residues. The V gene lost 5 bases and the J gene lost 3 bases, with 17 bases spanning the gap. This entry comes from a study of CD8 T cells in ankylosing spondylitis. TCRdb reprocessed the 5' RACE reads with MiXCR, giving one entry per CDR3 protein. This repertoire shows 20,000 to 25,000 distinct CDR3 sequences, approximately 12% found once; its top ten account for 35%. The V gene is TRBV28, the J gene TRBJ2-7; D remains ambiguous. This clonotype was sampled from a male donor with ankylosing spondylitis or in good health (not recorded which). Sequences were obtained from blood. CDR3 in DNA: TGTGCCAGCAGTAGACAATTCGGGTCCGGCTACGAGCAGTACTTC. This gives the protein CASSRQFGSGYEQYF.